This T cell receptor beta chain is from a study of blood T cell repertoires in COVID-19 (dated by TCRdb to the early 2020s). Study-wide context: Samples covering the acute and convalescent phases of COVID-19 were provided by collaborators in the United States, Italy and Spain. A de-identified subject ID, COVID-19 status, age in years and sex were almost always included in the sample metadata. The samples were drawn from the first 160 participants of the ongoing ImmuneRACE study and from 950 to 1,500 subjects provided by 6 global collaborators. Where available, HLA class I and class II types were obtained from metadata supplied by the sample provider rather than from assay-based typing. Subjects who had been exposed to COVID-19, were actively infected with it, or had recovered from it provided the deeply sampled blood TCRbeta repertoires that made up the dataset. The prospective study material was composed of cDNA or gDNA derived from T cells, B-cell-depleted T cells, or PBMCs. The repertoires were made available in a free public database intended to serve as a resource for research on the immune response to SARS-CoV-2.

Findings and caveats that apply to the study as a whole: The quantity of clinical and demographic metadata differed by source and by participant and was supplied without curation.

Of note for this clone: The antigen it binds to is not known. No much larger clone is present one base from it, and per-base qualities are unavailable.

TCRbeta CDR3 regions were amplified from genomic DNA using the immunoSEQ Assay, a bias-controlled multiplex PCR. Under the source paper's analysis protocol: Within the assay, amplification of reference gene primers was used to estimate how many nucleated cells each sample contained. Sequence reads were collapsed and filtered to measure the absolute abundance of every unique TCRbeta CDR3 rearrangement. For each sample, productive Simpson clonality was calculated as the square root of Simpson's diversity index over productive rearrangements. Sourced from immuneACCESS, this table was stored by TCRdb with only in-frame sequences that have V and J called. A share of the clones is absent; for the studies checked, an unresolved V gene accounts for under half, and the remainder has no known explanation. That table furnishes V, J and clone size, whereas the DNA furnished D and trimming. The sample table holds 300,000 or so clones, of which around 86% were seen once. Jointly, the top ten make up more than 9% of the sample.

In the prospective study, participants were roughly 18 to 95 years old, resided in approximately 22 geographic areas of the United States, and were enrolled through a virtual design. To assign participants to cohorts, the prospective study relied on clinical history that participants themselves reported in a screening survey and a study questionnaire. For ImmuneRACE Cohort 3, a participant was defined as recovered based on two consecutive negative NP/OP PCR tests, clearance by a healthcare professional, or resolution of symptoms. Each participant in the prospective study had whole blood, serum and a nasopharyngeal or oropharyngeal swab collected by mobile phlebotomists. Prospective study participants could optionally give additional blood draws and questionnaires over a roughly 2-month period. Before DNA extraction, prospective study blood samples were shipped either frozen or at room temperature.

The CDR3 has 14 amino acids, counting the end cysteine and phenylalanine. Only the CDR3 DNA stays, 42 bases, in frame from base 1. CDR1 and CDR2 are drawn from the germline V gene: SQVTM, ANQGSEA. V and J are trimmed by 1 base and 6 bases, and the gene matches miss 6 bases of the junction. The receptor chain draws on TRBV29-1 and TRBJ1-2; 9 bases in between match TRBD1. The sequence came from a woman between 18 and 29 years old who had recovered from COVID-19. The sequencing input was PBMCs or T cells enriched from blood (not recorded which). This receptor carries the CDR3 CSVEAWDREDGYTF. The nucleotide sequence is TGCAGCGTTGAAGCCTGGGACAGGGAGGATGGCTACACCTTC.